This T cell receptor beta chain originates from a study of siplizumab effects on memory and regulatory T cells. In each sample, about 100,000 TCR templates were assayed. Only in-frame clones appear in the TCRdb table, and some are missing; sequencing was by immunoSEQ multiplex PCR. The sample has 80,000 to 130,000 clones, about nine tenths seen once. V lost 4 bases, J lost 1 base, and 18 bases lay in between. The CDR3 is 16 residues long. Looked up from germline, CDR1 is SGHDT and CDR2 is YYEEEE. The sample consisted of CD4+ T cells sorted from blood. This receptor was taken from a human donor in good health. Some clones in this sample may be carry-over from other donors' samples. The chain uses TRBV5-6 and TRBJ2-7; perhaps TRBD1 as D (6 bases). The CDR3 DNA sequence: TGTGCCAGCAGCCAGGGCTTGACGAGGGGGTCCTACGAGCAGTACTTC. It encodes CASSQGLTRGSYEQYF.